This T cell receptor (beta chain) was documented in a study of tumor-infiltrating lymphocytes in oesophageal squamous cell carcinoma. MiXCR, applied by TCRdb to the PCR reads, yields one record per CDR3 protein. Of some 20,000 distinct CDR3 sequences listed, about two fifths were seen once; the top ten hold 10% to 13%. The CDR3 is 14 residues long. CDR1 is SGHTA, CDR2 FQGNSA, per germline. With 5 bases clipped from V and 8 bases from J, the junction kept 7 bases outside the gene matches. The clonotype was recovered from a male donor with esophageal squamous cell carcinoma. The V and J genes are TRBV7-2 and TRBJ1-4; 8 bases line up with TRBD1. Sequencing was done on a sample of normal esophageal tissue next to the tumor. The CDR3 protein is CASSLTGGQEKLFF. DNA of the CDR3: TGTGCCAGCAGCCTAACAGGGGGTCAAGAAAAACTGTTTTTT.